The clone carrying this TCR beta chain was seen a few times. Its antigen remains unknown. This entry is derived from a study of blood T cells in healthy people across ages. Study background: Capturing about one barcoded beta molecule per two T cells was achieved by template switching. Study observations and caveats: When set beside aged donors, long-lived donors presented more naive CD4+ cells and higher diversity.

Alongside a J-beta primer mix, a sample-barcoded 5' primer served in a second PCR lasting about 7 to 11 cycles. Each sample yielded at least 3 million CDR3-containing paired-end reads. TCRdb used MiXCR to reprocess the 5' RACE reads, holding one entry per CDR3 protein. In the table there are 1.5 million to 2 million distinct CDR3 sequences, about 50% of which are singletons. This CDR3 region has 17 residues. Germline CDR1 is DFQATT and CDR2 is SNEGSKA (reference sequence). V lost 1 base and J 2 bases, leaving 20 bases between the germline ends. Input material: blood. The sequence derives from a woman aged 40-49 years in good health. The V call is TRBV20-1, the J call TRBJ1-2; no reliable D call. The CDR3: CSARALEVEAANYGYTF. The CDR3 nucleotides are TGCAGTGCTAGAGCCCTCGAGGTAGAGGCCGCGAACTATGGCTACACCTTC.